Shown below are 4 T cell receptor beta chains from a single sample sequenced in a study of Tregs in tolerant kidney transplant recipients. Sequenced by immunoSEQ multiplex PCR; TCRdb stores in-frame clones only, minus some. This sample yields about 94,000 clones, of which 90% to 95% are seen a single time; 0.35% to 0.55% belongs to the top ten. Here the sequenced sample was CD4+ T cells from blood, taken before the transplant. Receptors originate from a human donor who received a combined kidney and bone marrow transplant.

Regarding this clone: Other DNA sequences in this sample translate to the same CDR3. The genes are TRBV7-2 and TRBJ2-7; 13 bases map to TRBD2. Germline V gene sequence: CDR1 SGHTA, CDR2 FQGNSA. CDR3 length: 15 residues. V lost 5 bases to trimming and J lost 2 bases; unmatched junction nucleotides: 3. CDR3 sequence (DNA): TGTGCCAGCAGCCCCGGACTAGCGGGGGCCTACGAGCAGTACTTC. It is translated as CASSPGLAGAYEQYF.

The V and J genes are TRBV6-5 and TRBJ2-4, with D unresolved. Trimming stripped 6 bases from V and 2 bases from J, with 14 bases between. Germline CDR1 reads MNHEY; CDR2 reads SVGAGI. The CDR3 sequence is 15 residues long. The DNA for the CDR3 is TGTGCCAGCAGCCCCGTTGGTGGGCCCAAAAACATTCAGTACTTC. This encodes CASSPVGGPKNIQYF.

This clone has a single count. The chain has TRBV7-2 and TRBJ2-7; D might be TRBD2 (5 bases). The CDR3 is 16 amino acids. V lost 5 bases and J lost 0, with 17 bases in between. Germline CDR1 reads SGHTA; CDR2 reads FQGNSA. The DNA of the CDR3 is TGTGCCAGCAGCCCGAATTTCGGACTCAGCTCCTACGAGCAGTACTTC. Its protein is CASSPNFGLSSYEQYF.

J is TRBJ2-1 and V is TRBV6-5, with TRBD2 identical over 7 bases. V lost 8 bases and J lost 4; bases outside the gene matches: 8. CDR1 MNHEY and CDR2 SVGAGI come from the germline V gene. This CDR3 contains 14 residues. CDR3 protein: CASRPAGLYNEQFF. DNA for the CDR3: TGTGCCAGCCGGCCCGCGGGACTATACAATGAGCAGTTCTTC.